What follows are 6 T cell receptor beta chains derived from one specimen sequenced in a study of T-cell reconstitution after alpha-beta-depleted transplantation in children. Unique molecular identifiers were incorporated during preparation of the TCRbeta library. In TCRdb, the PCR reads were re-called with MiXCR into one record per CDR3 protein. The sample lists hundreds of thousands of distinct CDR3 sequences, 10% to 15% occurring once. This specimen was PBMCs, mostly from graft donor cells, taken 360 days after TCRalphabeta/CD19-depleted stem cell transplant. The receptors were gathered from a male patient between 10 and 17 years old who had a stem cell transplant for acute myeloid leukemia, so the T cells may come from the graft donor.

This clonotype was picked up a small number of times. The genes are TRBV4-3 and TRBJ2-3, with D possibly TRBD2 on 6 matching bases. Germline CDR1 is LGHNA and CDR2 is YSLEER. Trimming cost V 0 bases and J 3 bases, with 10 bases left between them. CDR3 size: 15 residues. For the CDR3, the DNA is TGCGCCAGCAGCCAAGACGGGAGCCTGACAGATACGCAGTATTTT. This encodes CASSQDGSLTDTQYF.

The V and J genes are TRBV20-1 and TRBJ2-7, with 11 bases fitting TRBD2. This CDR3 comprises 14 residues. V gave up 5 bases and J gave up 6 bases; unmatched junction bases: 9. The V gene's germline CDR1 is DFQATT and CDR2 SNEGSKA (reference sequence). The CDR3 spells CSAGKLAGAGEQYF. CDR3 DNA: TGCAGTGCTGGAAAACTAGCGGGAGCGGGCGAGCAGTACTTC.

This clonotype has a count of ten or more. The J gene is TRBJ2-7, the V gene TRBV29-1; no firm D call. The V end was cut by 0 bases, the J end by 1 base, with 4 bases between. This CDR3 is built from 12 residues. The germline CDR1 and CDR2 sequences are SQVTM and ANQGSEA. The CDR3 coding sequence is TGCAGCGTTGAAGATCTTTCCTACGAGCAGTACTTC. Translation gives CSVEDLSYEQYF.

This clonotype was detected ten times or more. The chain links TRBV2 to TRBJ2-5, with 8 bases aligning to TRBD2. This CDR3 has 14 residues. Germline loops: CDR1 SNHLY, CDR2 FYNNEI. Trimming removed 4 bases from V and 4 bases from J; junction bases left unmatched: 5. In DNA, the CDR3 is TGTGCCAGCAGTGGAACGGGACTAGGAGAGACCCAGTACTTC. Translation gives CASSGTGLGETQYF.

This clonotype was seen many times. The chain recombines TRBV20-1 with TRBJ2-1; D is perhaps TRBD1 (7 bases). The germline CDR1 and CDR2 sequences are DFQATT and SNEGSKA (reference sequence). This CDR3 is built from 13 residues. V gave up 5 bases and J gave up 7 bases, with 15 bases separating them. The CDR3 DNA is TGCAGTGCTGAACCAGGGGGGAGGAATGAGCAGTTCTTC. Translating it yields CSAEPGGRNEQFF.

This clonotype was counted only a few times. The DNA of the CDR3 is TGTGCCAGCAGCCCCCTTGGGCGGAGCCTTTACATTAGCACAGATACGCAGTATTTT. The encoded protein is CASSPLGRSLYISTDTQYF. The chain employs TRBV7-3 and TRBJ2-3; D remains ambiguous. Germline CDR1 SGHTA, CDR2 FQGTGA. The CDR3 consists of 19 residues. The V end was cut by 5 bases, the J end by 0 bases, with 24 bases between.